This TCR beta chain is from a study of T cell changes during pregnancy in multiple sclerosis. V shed 7 bases, J shed 3 bases, and the junction held 13 bases outside the gene matches. The CDR3 contains 17 residues. CDR1 MDHEN and CDR2 SYDVKM come from the germline V gene. The method was immunoSEQ multiplex PCR; TCRdb's version includes in-frame clones alone and lacks a portion of them. The sample lists around 92,000 clones, approximately 93% occurring once. This chain joins TRBV28 and TRBJ2-2; 8 bases are a match to TRBD1. The sample was peripheral blood, taken after pregnancy. The clonotype was recovered from a female donor with multiple sclerosis, enrolled in a pregnancy study. The CDR3 nucleotides read TGTGCCAGCATAGGGGTCAGAGCGACAGGGGACACCGGGGAGCTGTTTTTT. It codes for CASIGVRATGDTGELFF.